This entry lists 10 T cell receptor beta chains sequenced from one sample in a study of shared clonotypes between healthy human individuals. CD8 cells regarded as naive lacked CD45RO, were positively chosen for CCR7, and omitted terminally differentiated effector memory CD45RA+ cells. The repertoire was sequenced with immunoSEQ multiplex PCR; TCRdb's copy has only in-frame clones and lacks some. This sample carries millions of clones, more than 85% of them seen once, and the ten largest clones take under 2%. Material: naive CD8+ T cells from PBMCs. All receptors derive from a man younger than 35 in good health. Some clones in this sample may be carry-over from other donors' samples.

This chain uses TRBV18 with TRBJ2-7; 10 nucleotides agree with TRBD1. Trimming took 2 bases from V and 2 from J; bases not matched to a gene: 6. This CDR3 spans 16 amino acids. In germline, CDR1 is KGHSH, CDR2 LQKENI. CDR3 residues: CASSPSKGQGPYEQYF. The CDR3 nucleotides read TGTGCCAGCTCACCAAGTAAGGGACAGGGGCCCTACGAGCAGTACTTC.

This chain connects TRBV30 to TRBJ2-7; D not resolved. V gave up 0 bases and J gave up 7 bases, with 10 bases separating them. Germline V CDR1 and CDR2: GTSNPN, SVGIG (reference sequence). The CDR3 has 12 amino acids. The CDR3 region is CAWSVLRTEQYF. As DNA, the CDR3 is TGTGCCTGGAGTGTACTCAGGACGGAGCAGTACTTC.

The chain employs TRBV25-1 and TRBJ1-1; no firm D call. The CDR3 runs 13 residues. The V gene lost 5 bases and the J gene lost 0 bases, with 7 bases spanning the gap. Germline-derived CDR1 and CDR2 are MGHDK and SYGVNS. This chain's CDR3 is CASSMSLNTEAFF. DNA for the CDR3: TGTGCCAGCAGTATGAGCCTGAACACTGAAGCTTTCTTT.

For the CDR3, the DNA is TGTGCCAGCAGCTTACCTAGCGGAGCCCTCAATGAGCAGTTCTTC. Its protein product is CASSLPSGALNEQFF. The rearrangement uses TRBV13 and TRBJ2-1, with 7 bases that match TRBD2. The germline gives CDR1 PRHDT, CDR2 FYEKMQ (reference sequence). With V trimmed by 2 bases and J by 6 bases, 7 bases remained unmatched. This CDR3 contains 15 residues.

The table lists this clone with a few counts. Other DNA sequences in this sample translate to the same CDR3. The chain combines TRBV18 with TRBJ2-7; D possibly corresponds to TRBD1 (6 bases). The CDR3 extends over 13 amino acids. Germline V lookup: CDR1 KGHSH, CDR2 LQKENI. Trimming removed 0 bases from V and 3 bases from J, with 6 bases in between. The CDR3 DNA sequence: TGTGCCAGCTCACCACCGGACAGCTACGAGCAGTACTTC. It encodes CASSPPDSYEQYF. Drawing the rest from reference TRBV18 and TRBJ2-7, the complete variable domain is NAGVMQNPRHLVRRRGQEARLRCSPMKGHSHVYWYRQLPEEGLKFMVYLQKENIIDESGMPKERFSAEFPKEGPSILRIQQVVRGDSAAYFCASSPPDSYEQYFGPGTRLTVT.

The V call is TRBV15, the J call TRBJ2-5; 7 bases agree with TRBD2. J gave up 2 bases and V 8 bases, and 8 bases lay outside the gene matches. Germline CDR1 is LNHNV and CDR2 is YYDKDF (reference sequence). CDR3 length equals 14 residues. The CDR3 reads CATRGRESQETQYF. The CDR3 nucleotides are TGTGCCACCCGAGGGCGGGAGAGTCAAGAGACCCAGTACTTC.

This clone has just one count. The CDR3 region has the DNA TGTGCCAGCAGCGAGTACAGGGGCAGCTACACCTTC. This gives the protein CASSEYRGSYTF. This rearrangement joins TRBV11-2 to TRBJ1-2, with TRBD1 identical over 7 bases. V gave up 5 bases and J gave up 9 bases; unmatched junction bases: 6. The CDR3 consists of 12 residues. Germline V gene lookup returns CDR1 SGHAT and CDR2 FQNNGV.

V usage is TRBV7-9 and J usage is TRBJ1-5, with 11 bases aligning to TRBD1. Trimming at V came to 5 bases and at J to 3 bases, leaving 6 bases not matched to a gene. Germline V gene sequence: CDR1 SEHNR, CDR2 FQNEAQ (reference sequence). CDR3 size: 16 residues. CDR3 coding DNA: TGTGCCAGCAGCCCTGGACAGGGGGCTAACAATCAGCCCCAGCATTTT. It codes for CASSPGQGANNQPQHF. Based on the CDR3 plus reference TRBV7-9 and TRBJ1-5, the full variable domain is DTGVSQNPRHKITKRGQNVTFRCDPISEHNRLYWYRQTLGQGPEFLTYFQNEAQLEKSRLLSDRFSAERPKGSFSTLEIQRTEQGDSAMYLCASSPGQGANNQPQHFGDGTRLSIL.

CDR3 nucleotide sequence: TGTGCCTGGAGTGTAGGACCCATCACTGAAGCTTTCTTT. Translating gives CAWSVGPITEAFF. The chain links TRBV30 to TRBJ1-1; the D is unclear. In germline, CDR1 is GTSNPN, CDR2 SVGIG (reference sequence). The CDR3 extends over 13 amino acids. V was shortened by 0 bases and J by 4 bases, with 9 bases between the two germline ends.

This chain joins TRBV19 and TRBJ2-5; 7 bases map to TRBD1. This CDR3 comprises 16 residues. After removal of 5 bases from V and 5 bases from J, the junction contained 14 bases not matched to a gene. CDR1 LNHDA and CDR2 SQIVND come from the germline V gene (reference sequence). CDR3 DNA sequence: TGTGCCAGTAGTGCCTTCCCGACAGGGAATGATGAGACCCAGTACTTC. Residues: CASSAFPTGNDETQYF.